This T cell receptor (beta chain) was retrieved from a study of CD8+CD57+ T cells in acquired aplastic anemia. Study details: Average DNA yield from sorted CD4+ and CD8+ cells was around 3.2 ug. Researchers reported that healthy donors averaged approximately 9.8 million reads for CD4+ cells. Findings and caveats of the study: In CD8+ cells, Simpson's diversity showed no significant difference between patients and controls. Patients shared just under 30 CD8+ CDR3 sequences with controls.

The CDR3 has 17 residues. Germline V gene data show CDR1 as MDHEN and CDR2 as SYDVKM. The V end lost 0 bases, the J end lost 2 bases, and 17 bases lay between the germline ends. This clonotype has just a few counts. Its antigen is still unknown. The template used for profiling TCR beta VDJ and CDR3 was genomic DNA. TCRdb re-called the reads with MiXCR, one entry per CDR3 protein. This sample has about 210,000 distinct CDR3 sequences, with roughly 57% found just once. The sequenced material came from sorted CD4+, CD8+, or CD8+CD57+ T cells (not recorded which) from PBMCs. This TCR was recovered from a human donor in good health. This chain joins TRBV28 and TRBJ2-7; D unclear. CDR3 sequence reads: CASSLWTESQNPYEQYF. CDR3 bases: TGTGCCAGCAGTTTATGGACGGAAAGTCAAAACCCCTACGAGCAGTACTTC.